This T cell receptor (beta chain) was captured in a study of Tregs in tolerant kidney transplant recipients. Points from the study as a whole: Few patients were studied, so findings need validation in larger groups.

The method was immunoSEQ multiplex PCR; TCRdb's version includes in-frame clones alone and lacks a portion of them. Among around 85,000 clones listed, under 95% were seen once. A word on this clone: Its antigen is currently unknown.

CDR3 length: 15 amino acids. Per germline, CDR1 SGHDT and CDR2 YYEEEE. The V gene lost 0 bases and the J gene lost 1 base, with 10 bases spanning the gap. The clonotype originates from a human donor who received a combined kidney and bone marrow transplant. The J gene is TRBJ2-5, the V gene TRBV5-6, with no clear D. The source was Tregs from blood, collected before the transplant. The CDR3 loop reads CASSLVHLSQETQYF. CDR3 nucleotide sequence: TGTGCCAGCAGCTTGGTGCACCTTTCCCAAGAGACCCAGTACTTC.